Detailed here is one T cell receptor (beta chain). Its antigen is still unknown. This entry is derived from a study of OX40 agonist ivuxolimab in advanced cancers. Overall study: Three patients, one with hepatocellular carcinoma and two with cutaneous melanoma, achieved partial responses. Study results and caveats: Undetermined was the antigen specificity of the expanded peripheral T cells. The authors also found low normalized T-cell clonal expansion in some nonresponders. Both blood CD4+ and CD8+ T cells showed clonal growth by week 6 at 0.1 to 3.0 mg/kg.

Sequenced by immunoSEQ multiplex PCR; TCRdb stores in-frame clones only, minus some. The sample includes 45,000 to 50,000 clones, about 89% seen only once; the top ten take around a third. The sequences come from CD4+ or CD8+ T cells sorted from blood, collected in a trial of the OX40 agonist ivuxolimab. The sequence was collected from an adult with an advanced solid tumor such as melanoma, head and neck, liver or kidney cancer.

For the CDR3, the DNA is TGCGCCAGCAGTCAATCTCCCAGCGATTCCTACGAGCAGTACTTC. It specifies CASSQSPSDSYEQYF. The rearrangement links TRBV23-1 to TRBJ2-7; D is uncertain. TRBV23-1 is given ORF status, its function remaining uncertain. The CDR3 has 15 residues. Trimming pared 0 bases from V and 1 base from J, leaving 10 bases between.